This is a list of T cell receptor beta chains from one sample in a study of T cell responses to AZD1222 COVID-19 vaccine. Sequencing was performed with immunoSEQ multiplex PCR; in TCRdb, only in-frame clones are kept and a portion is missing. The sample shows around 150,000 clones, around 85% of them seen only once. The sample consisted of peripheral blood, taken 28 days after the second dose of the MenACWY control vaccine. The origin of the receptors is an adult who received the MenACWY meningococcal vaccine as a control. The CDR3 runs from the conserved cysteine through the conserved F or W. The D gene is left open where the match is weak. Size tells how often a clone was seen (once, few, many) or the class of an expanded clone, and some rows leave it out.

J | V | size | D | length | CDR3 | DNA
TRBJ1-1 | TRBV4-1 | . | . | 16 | CASSQGAGALNTEAFF | TGCGCCAGCAGCCAAGGGGCCGGGGCTCTGAACACTGAAGCTTTCTTT
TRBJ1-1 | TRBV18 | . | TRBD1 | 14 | CASSRDRGNTEAFF | TGTGCCAGCTCACGGGACAGGGGGAACACTGAAGCTTTCTTT
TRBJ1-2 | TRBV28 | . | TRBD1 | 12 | CATVDRNYGYTF | TGTGCCACCGTGGACAGGAACTATGGCTACACCTTC
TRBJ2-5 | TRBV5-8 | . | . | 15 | CASSPGSIGEETQYF | TGTGCCAGCAGCCCGGGATCGATTGGGGAAGAGACCCAGTACTTC
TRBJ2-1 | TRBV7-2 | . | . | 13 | CASSSVLPNEQFF | TGTGCCAGCAGCTCCGTCCTCCCCAATGAGCAGTTCTTC
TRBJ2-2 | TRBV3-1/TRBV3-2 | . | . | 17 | CASSLLSSRVTTGELFF | TGTGCCAGCAGCCTTTTAAGCAGCAGGGTGACCACCGGGGAGCTGTTTTTT
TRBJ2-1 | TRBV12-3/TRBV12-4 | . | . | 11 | CASSAPNEQFF | TGTGCCAGCAGTGCGCCGAATGAGCAGTTCTTC
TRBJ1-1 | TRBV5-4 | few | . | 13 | CASSLGGTGEAFF | TGTGCCAGCAGCTTGGGGGGGACGGGTGAAGCTTTCTTT
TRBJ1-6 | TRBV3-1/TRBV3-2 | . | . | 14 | CASSQGGYNSPLHF | TGTGCCAGCAGCCAAGGGGGCTATAATTCACCCCTCCACTTT
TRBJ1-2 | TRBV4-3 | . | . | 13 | CASSQDRRAGYTF | TGCGCCAGCAGCCAAGATCGAAGGGCTGGCTACACCTTC
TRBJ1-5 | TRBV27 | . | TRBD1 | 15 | CASSFSGGSNQPQHF | TGTGCCAGCAGTTTTTCAGGGGGTAGCAATCAGCCCCAGCATTTT
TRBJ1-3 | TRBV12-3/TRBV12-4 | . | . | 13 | CASTQLSGNTIYF | TGTGCCAGCACCCAACTCTCTGGAAACACCATATATTTT
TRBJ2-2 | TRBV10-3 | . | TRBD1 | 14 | CAIQGASNTGELFF | TGTGCCATCCAGGGGGCCTCGAACACCGGGGAGCTGTTTTTT
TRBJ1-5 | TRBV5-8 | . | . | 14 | CASSLRQVGQPQHF | TGTGCCAGCAGCTTGAGACAGGTCGGTCAGCCCCAGCATTTT
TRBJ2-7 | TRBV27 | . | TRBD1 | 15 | CASSLVTGSLSEQYF | TGTGCCAGCAGTTTGGTGACAGGGAGCCTTAGCGAGCAGTACTTC
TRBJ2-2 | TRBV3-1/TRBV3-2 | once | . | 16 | CASSPDGFLDTGELFF | TGTGCCAGCAGCCCGGACGGTTTTTTGGACACCGGGGAGCTGTTTTTT
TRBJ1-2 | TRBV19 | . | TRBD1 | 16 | CASSITPDRELGGYTF | TGTGCCAGTAGTATCACACCGGACAGGGAACTTGGTGGCTACACCTTC
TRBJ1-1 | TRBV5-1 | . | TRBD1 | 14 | CASSPRTGSTEAFF | TGCGCCAGCAGCCCTCGGACAGGGAGTACTGAAGCTTTCTTT
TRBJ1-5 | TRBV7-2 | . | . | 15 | CASSLQVISNQPQHF | TGTGCCAGCAGCTTACAGGTTATTAGCAATCAGCCCCAGCATTTT
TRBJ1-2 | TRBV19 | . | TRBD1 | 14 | CATRTGTLNYGYTF | TGTGCCACCAGGACAGGGACCCTAAACTATGGCTACACCTTC
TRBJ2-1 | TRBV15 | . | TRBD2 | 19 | CATSRSRKTLAGVANEQFF | TGTGCCACCAGCAGATCTAGAAAAACACTAGCGGGAGTTGCTAATGAGCAGTTCTTC
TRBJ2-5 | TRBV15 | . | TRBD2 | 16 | CATSRDSQRGQETQYF | TGTGCCACCAGCAGAGATTCCCAGCGGGGGCAAGAGACCCAGTACTTC
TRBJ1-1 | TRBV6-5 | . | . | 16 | CASSYSFRGENTEAFF | TGTGCCAGCAGTTACTCCTTCAGGGGAGAGAACACTGAAGCTTTCTTT
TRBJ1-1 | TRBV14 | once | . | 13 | CASSQVVNTEAFF | TGTGCCAGCAGCCAAGTGGTGAACACTGAAGCTTTCTTT
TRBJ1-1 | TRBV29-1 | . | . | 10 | CSAWLSEAFF | TGCAGTGCCTGGCTGAGTGAAGCTTTCTTT
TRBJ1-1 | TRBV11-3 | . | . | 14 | CASGEQGWNTEAFF | TGTGCCAGCGGCGAACAGGGTTGGAACACTGAAGCTTTCTTT
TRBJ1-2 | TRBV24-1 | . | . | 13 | CATSASGHVGYTF | TGTGCCACCAGTGCCTCCGGGCACGTAGGCTACACCTTC
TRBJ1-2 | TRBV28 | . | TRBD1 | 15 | CASSLYRGGGSGYTF | TGTGCCAGCAGTTTATACAGGGGAGGAGGGAGTGGCTACACCTTC
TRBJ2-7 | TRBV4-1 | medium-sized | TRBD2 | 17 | CASSLEAPSGSYYEQYF | TGCGCCAGCAGCCTCGAGGCCCCTAGCGGGAGCTACTACGAGCAGTACTTC
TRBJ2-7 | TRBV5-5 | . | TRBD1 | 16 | CASSSWDRGGSYEQYF | TGTGCCAGCAGCTCCTGGGACAGGGGGGGGTCCTACGAGCAGTACTTC
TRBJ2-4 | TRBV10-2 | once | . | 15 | CASSVPGVAKNIQYF | TGCGCCAGCAGTGTACCGGGGGTAGCCAAAAACATTCAGTACTTC